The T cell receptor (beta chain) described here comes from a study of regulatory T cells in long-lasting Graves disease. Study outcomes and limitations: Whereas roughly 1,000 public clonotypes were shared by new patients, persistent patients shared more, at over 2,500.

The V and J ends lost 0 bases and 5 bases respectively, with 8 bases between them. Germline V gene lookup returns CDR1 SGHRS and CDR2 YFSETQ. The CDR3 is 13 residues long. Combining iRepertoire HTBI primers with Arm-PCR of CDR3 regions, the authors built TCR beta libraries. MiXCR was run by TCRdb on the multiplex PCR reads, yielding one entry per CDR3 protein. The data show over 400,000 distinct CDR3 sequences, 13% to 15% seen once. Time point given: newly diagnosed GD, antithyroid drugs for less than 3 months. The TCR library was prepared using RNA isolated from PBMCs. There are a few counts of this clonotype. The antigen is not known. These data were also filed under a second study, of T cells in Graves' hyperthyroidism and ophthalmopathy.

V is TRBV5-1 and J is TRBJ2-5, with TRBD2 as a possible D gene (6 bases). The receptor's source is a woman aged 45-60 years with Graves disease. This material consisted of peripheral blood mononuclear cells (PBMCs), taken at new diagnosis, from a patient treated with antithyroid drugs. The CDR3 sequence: CASSLGRAETQYF. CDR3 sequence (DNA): TGCGCCAGCAGCTTGGGGAGGGCGGAGACCCAGTACTTC.